In its sample, the clone carrying this T cell receptor (beta chain) was seen a few times. The source of the sample is a study of identical twins. TCRdb processed the 5' RACE reads anew with MiXCR; each CDR3 protein has one entry. The profile shows around 470,000 distinct CDR3 sequences, approximately 14% of them singletons. The trim removed 5 bases at V and 5 bases at J, leaving 15 bases unmatched. CDR3 size: 17 residues. Germline V lookup: CDR1 MNHEY, CDR2 SVGEGT. These data were also reused for a study on yellow fever vaccine responses in identical twins.

The origin of this receptor is a woman younger than 35 in good health. Sequenced input: CD4+ T cells sorted from blood. The chain recombines TRBV6-2 or TRBV6-3 with TRBJ2-1; 7 bases line up with TRBD1. The CDR3 reads CASSPLVGAGTDNEQFF. The CDR3 nucleotides read TGTGCCAGCAGTCCTTTGGTCGGGGCAGGGACAGACAATGAGCAGTTCTTC.